This T cell receptor beta chain emerged from a study of spatial heterogeneity in lung cancer. About the study: Every unique TCR and UMI combination, on average, appeared more than ten times in raw reads. Study conclusions and caveats: Among blood samples, ubiquitous expanded tumor TCRs appeared more at resection than at follow-up.

Time point denoted: blood at routine non-recurrence follow-up after resection. Unsorted whole RNA samples from tumor, nontumor lung or frozen PBMC were sequenced. Trimming shortened V by 6 bases and J by 1 base, and 12 bases separated the two germline ends. The CDR3 has 15 amino acids. This clonotype was recorded many times. Its antigen is unknown. A single record per CDR3 protein comes from TCRdb applying MiXCR to the 5' RACE reads. The sample lists roughly 110,000 distinct CDR3 sequences, 11% occurring once. The sample consisted of PBMCs, taken at follow-up. The chain employs TRBV12-3 or TRBV12-4 and TRBJ2-2; D may be TRBD1 (6 bases). The TCR was taken from a female donor with early-stage non-small cell lung cancer. CDR3 bases: TGTGCCAGCAGATCGGGACATCAGAACACCGGGGAGCTGTTTTTT. It specifies CASRSGHQNTGELFF.